A selection of T cell receptor beta chains follows, all from one sample in a study of T-cell memory formation after mild COVID-19. TCRdb re-analysed the 5' RACE reads in MiXCR, keeping a single row per CDR3 protein. The data show approximately 65,000 distinct CDR3 sequences, roughly 10% seen once. Material: PBMCs or a T cell subset sorted from them (not recorded which). These receptors were collected from a man younger than 35 who had mild COVID-19 (a few samples of this study predate the infection). Cell type and time point are not known. The CDR3 runs from the conserved cysteine through the conserved F or W. The D gene is left open where the match is weak. Rows give clone size only sometimes, using once, few, many, or a class for an expanded clone.

v_call	clone_size	d_call	j_call	cdr3_aa	cdr3_nt
TRBV25-1	-	TRBD1	TRBJ1-3	CASSETGGTGNTIYF	TGTGCCAGCAGTGAAACAGGGGGAACAGGAAACACCATATATTTT
TRBV7-8	-	-	TRBJ2-1	CASSWPNGEAYNEQFF	TGTGCCAGCAGCTGGCCAAACGGAGAGGCCTACAATGAGCAGTTCTTC
TRBV3-1	many	TRBD1	TRBJ1-2	CASSPKRDRSIGYTF	TGTGCCAGCAGCCCAAAGAGGGACAGGTCGATTGGCTACACCTTC
TRBV5-1	-	-	TRBJ2-1	CASSGGGGGFSSYNEQFF	TGCGCCAGCAGCGGGGGGGGCGGGGGCTTCAGCTCCTACAATGAGCAGTTCTTC
TRBV7-6	few	-	TRBJ2-1	CASSYHNEQFF	TGTGCCAGCAGCTACCACAATGAGCAGTTCTTC
TRBV3-1	few	TRBD2	TRBJ2-3	CASSSAGASTDTQYF	TGTGCCAGCAGCTCAGCGGGGGCCAGCACAGATACGCAGTATTTT
TRBV6-5	-	-	TRBJ1-1	CASNTGGSNTEAFF	TGTGCCAGCAACACCGGGGGGTCGAACACTGAAGCTTTCTTT
TRBV2	few	-	TRBJ2-3	CASSEAVASNTQYF	TGTGCCAGCAGTGAAGCGGTAGCTTCTAATACGCAGTATTTT
TRBV2	few	-	TRBJ2-5	CASSPDHTGGETQYF	TGTGCCAGCAGCCCGGACCATACCGGCGGAGAGACCCAGTACTTC
TRBV7-2	-	TRBD1	TRBJ1-5	CASSPGTGGQPQHF	TGTGCCAGCAGCCCCGGGACAGGGGGTCAGCCCCAGCATTTT
TRBV7-2	few	TRBD2	TRBJ2-3	CASSLAGAPDTQYF	TGTGCCAGCAGTCTAGCGGGGGCCCCAGATACGCAGTATTTT
TRBV6-2/TRBV6-3	few	-	TRBJ1-2	CASSPLTFGYTF	TGTGCCAGCAGTCCGTTGACCTTCGGATACACCTTC
TRBV5-1	few	-	TRBJ1-2	CASSLVGSSYGYTF	TGCGCCAGCAGCTTGGTTGGCAGCTCCTATGGCTACACCTTC
TRBV24-1	many	-	TRBJ2-1	CATSDTRGEQFF	TGTGCCACCAGTGATACGAGGGGTGAGCAGTTCTTC
TRBV9	many	TRBD1	TRBJ2-7	CASSSRQGASDEQYF	TGTGCCAGCAGCTCACGACAGGGGGCTAGCGACGAGCAGTACTTC
TRBV24-1	few	-	TRBJ2-3	CATSTAKGGTDTQYF	TGTGCCACCAGTACCGCAAAGGGCGGGACAGATACGCAGTATTTT
TRBV12-3/TRBV12-4	many	-	TRBJ2-3	CASSFPSSGTDTQYF	TGTGCCAGCAGTTTCCCCTCTAGCGGCACAGATACGCAGTATTTT
TRBV7-6	many	-	TRBJ2-1	CASSLGPGAGNEQFF	TGTGCCAGCAGCTTAGGGCCGGGGGCCGGGAATGAGCAGTTCTTC
TRBV20-1	few	-	TRBJ2-1	CSARDTRYNEQFF	TGCAGTGCTAGAGATACCCGGTACAATGAGCAGTTCTTC
TRBV5-1	few	TRBD2	TRBJ2-5	CASSLAWSGGAKTQYF	TGCGCCAGCAGCTTGGCTTGGAGCGGGGGGGCCAAGACCCAGTACTTC
TRBV5-1	-	-	TRBJ2-5	CASSYGTEETQYF	TGCGCCAGCAGCTACGGGACCGAAGAGACCCAGTACTTC
TRBV10-3	-	-	TRBJ2-5	CAIKGEDQETQYF	TGTGCCATCAAGGGGGAGGACCAAGAGACCCAGTACTTC
TRBV7-8	many	-	TRBJ2-7	CASSLSWTLTYEQYF	TGTGCCAGCAGCTTAAGTTGGACACTAACCTACGAGCAGTACTTC
TRBV24-1	-	-	TRBJ2-3	CATSDLPGRLTDTQYF	TGTGCCACCAGTGATTTGCCAGGGAGACTCACAGATACGCAGTATTTT
TRBV10-3	-	-	TRBJ1-4	CAISDRATNEKLFF	TGTGCCATCAGTGACAGGGCAACTAATGAAAAACTGTTTTTT
TRBV7-3	many	-	TRBJ2-7	CASSLTGSSYEQYF	TGTGCCAGCAGCCTGACGGGGAGCTCCTACGAGCAGTACTTC
TRBV5-6	many	TRBD1	TRBJ2-2	CASSLTGGGPNTGELFF	TGTGCCAGCAGCCTGACAGGGGGAGGCCCGAACACCGGGGAGCTGTTTTTT
TRBV9	few	-	TRBJ2-2	CASSVTQGSTGELFF	TGTGCCAGCAGCGTAACCCAGGGTAGTACCGGGGAGCTGTTTTTT
TRBV5-4	-	TRBD2	TRBJ2-4	CASSTGLAGRRNIQYF	TGTGCCAGTAGCACGGGACTAGCGGGCCGCAGGAACATTCAGTACTTC
TRBV6-5	few	-	TRBJ2-3	CASSRRTVTSTSTDTQYF	TGTGCCAGCAGCCGTCGGACAGTTACTTCGACTAGCACAGATACGCAGTATTTT
TRBV5-1	few	-	TRBJ2-1	CASSLATYNEQFF	TGCGCCAGCAGCTTGGCGACCTACAATGAGCAGTTCTTC
TRBV3-1	few	-	TRBJ2-5	CASSQLSSETQYF	TGTGCCAGCAGCCAACTATCGAGCGAGACCCAGTACTTC
TRBV5-1	-	TRBD2	TRBJ2-5	CASSLTLAGRSETQYF	TGCGCCAGCAGCTTGACCCTAGCGGGGAGGTCGGAGACCCAGTACTTC
TRBV7-9	-	-	TRBJ1-1	CASSIQGNTEAFF	TGTGCCAGCAGCATACAAGGGAACACTGAAGCTTTCTTT
TRBV5-6	few	-	TRBJ2-3	CASSLDTNPSTDTQYF	TGTGCCAGCAGCTTGGACACCAATCCCAGCACAGATACGCAGTATTTT
TRBV4-3	many	TRBD2	TRBJ2-7	CASSHSGLAGYEQYF	TGCGCCAGCAGCCATTCAGGACTAGCGGGCTACGAGCAGTACTTC
TRBV28	-	-	TRBJ1-1	CASRRDLNTEAFF	TGTGCCAGCAGGCGGGACTTGAACACTGAAGCTTTCTTT
TRBV20-1	few	TRBD2	TRBJ2-2	CSARDSRLAGTGELFF	TGCAGTGCTAGAGATTCCCGACTAGCGGGGACCGGGGAGCTGTTTTTT
TRBV4-1	few	-	TRBJ2-6	CASSIQGQDGANVLTF	TGCGCCAGCAGCATCCAGGGGCAGGACGGGGCCAACGTCCTGACTTTC
TRBV5-6	few	-	TRBJ1-4	CASSFLDGEANEKLFF	TGTGCCAGCAGCTTCCTGGACGGTGAGGCGAATGAAAAACTGTTTTTT
TRBV6-5	few	-	TRBJ2-3	CASLRGGGATDTQYF	TGTGCCAGCCTAAGGGGTGGGGGGGCTACAGATACGCAGTATTTT
TRBV7-9	-	TRBD2	TRBJ2-3	CASTYPGLAGGSSTDTQYF	TGTGCCAGCACCTACCCGGGACTAGCGGGGGGATCTAGCACAGATACGCAGTATTTT
TRBV6-2/TRBV6-3	-	-	TRBJ2-6	CASSYHSSGPGANVLTF	TGTGCCAGCAGTTACCATTCATCCGGGCCCGGGGCCAACGTCCTGACTTTC
TRBV7-2	-	-	TRBJ2-5	CASSGGGETQYF	TGTGCCAGCAGCGGGGGCGGAGAGACCCAGTACTTC
TRBV5-5	few	-	TRBJ2-7	CASSLNQGNYEQYF	TGTGCCAGCAGCTTGAACCAGGGGAACTACGAGCAGTACTTC
TRBV9	few	TRBD2	TRBJ2-1	CASSTSKSGGAYEQFF	TGTGCCAGCAGCACCTCGAAGAGCGGGGGGGCCTATGAGCAGTTCTTC
TRBV10-3	many	TRBD2	TRBJ2-5	CAISTGTSGETQYF	TGTGCCATCAGTACCGGGACTAGCGGAGAGACCCAGTACTTC
TRBV5-1	-	-	TRBJ1-5	CASSGGEDNQPQHF	TGCGCCAGCAGTGGGGGGGAGGACAATCAGCCCCAGCATTTT
TRBV25-1	-	TRBD2	TRBJ2-1	CASAGTSGGGEQFF	TGTGCCAGCGCCGGGACTAGCGGGGGAGGAGAGCAGTTCTTC
TRBV9	-	-	TRBJ1-2	CASSVWLRYTF	TGTGCCAGCAGCGTATGGTTGCGCTACACCTTC
TRBV9	many	-	TRBJ2-3	CASSLDSPTDTQYF	TGTGCCAGCAGCCTAGACTCCCCAACAGATACGCAGTATTTT
TRBV7-9	many	-	TRBJ2-1	CASSPRDGTGASSYNEQFF	TGTGCCAGCAGCCCACGCGACGGTACGGGGGCCAGCTCCTACAATGAGCAGTTCTTC
TRBV6-2/TRBV6-3	few	TRBD1	TRBJ1-2	CASKDRGMTNTYGYTF	TGTGCCAGCAAAGACAGGGGGATGACAAACACCTATGGCTACACCTTC
TRBV7-3	few	-	TRBJ2-3	CASSFGGALTDTQYF	TGTGCCAGCAGCTTTGGGGGGGCCCTCACAGATACGCAGTATTTT
TRBV4-3	-	-	TRBJ1-1	CASSQWAKDTEAFF	TGCGCCAGCAGCCAATGGGCGAAGGACACTGAAGCTTTCTTT
TRBV12-3/TRBV12-4	many	-	TRBJ2-1	CASVLGRRGYNEQFF	TGTGCCAGCGTCCTCGGTCGGCGGGGCTACAATGAGCAGTTCTTC
TRBV7-2	-	-	TRBJ1-5	CASSSYSNQPQHF	TGTGCCAGCAGCTCTTATAGCAATCAGCCCCAGCATTTT
TRBV10-3	-	-	TRBJ2-7	CAITANQEGEQYF	TGTGCCATCACCGCTAACCAGGAGGGCGAGCAGTACTTC
TRBV11-2	few	-	TRBJ1-1	CASSLQVGGTEAFF	TGTGCCAGCAGCTTACAGGTAGGAGGGACTGAAGCTTTCTTT
TRBV3-1	few	-	TRBJ2-3	CASSSFTDTQYF	TGTGCCAGCAGCTCTTTCACAGATACGCAGTATTTT